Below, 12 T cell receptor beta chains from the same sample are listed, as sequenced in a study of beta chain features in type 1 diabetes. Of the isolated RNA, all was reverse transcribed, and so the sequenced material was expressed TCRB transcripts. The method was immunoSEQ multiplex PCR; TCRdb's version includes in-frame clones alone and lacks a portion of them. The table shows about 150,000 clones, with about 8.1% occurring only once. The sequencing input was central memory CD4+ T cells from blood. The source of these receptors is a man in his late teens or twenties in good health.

This CDR3 reads CASSQERASSYNEQFF. CDR3 nucleotides: TGCGCCAGCAGCCAAGAGCGGGCTAGCTCCTACAATGAGCAGTTCTTC. The V gene is TRBV4-1, the J gene TRBJ2-1, with a possible D match to TRBD2 (5 bases). Between the trimmed V and J ends, which lost 0 bases and 0 bases, there was a span of 9 bases. Germline V gives CDR1 MGHRA, CDR2 YSYEKL. This CDR3 has 16 residues.

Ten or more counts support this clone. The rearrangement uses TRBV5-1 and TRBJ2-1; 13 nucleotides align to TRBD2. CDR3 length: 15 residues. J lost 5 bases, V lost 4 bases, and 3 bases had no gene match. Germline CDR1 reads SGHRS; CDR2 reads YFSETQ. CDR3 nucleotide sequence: TGCGCCAGCAGCAGCGGACTAGCGGGGGACAATGAGCAGTTCTTC. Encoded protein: CASSSGLAGDNEQFF.

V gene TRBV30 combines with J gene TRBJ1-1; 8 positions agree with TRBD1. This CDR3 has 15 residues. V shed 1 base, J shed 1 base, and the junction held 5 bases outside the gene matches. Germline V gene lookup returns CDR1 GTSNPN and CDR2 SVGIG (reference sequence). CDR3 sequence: CAWSALGTGNTEAFF. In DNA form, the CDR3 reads TGTGCCTGGAGTGCTCTCGGGACAGGGAACACTGAAGCTTTCTTT.

The CDR3 reads CASSLYADTQYF. Here the CDR3 DNA reads TGTGCCAGCAGCTTATATGCAGATACGCAGTATTTT. The chain joins TRBV7-2 to TRBJ2-3; D unclear. Germline CDR1 and CDR2: SGHTA and FQGNSA. V lost 2 bases and J lost 4, with 4 bases in between. The CDR3 is made up of 12 amino acids.

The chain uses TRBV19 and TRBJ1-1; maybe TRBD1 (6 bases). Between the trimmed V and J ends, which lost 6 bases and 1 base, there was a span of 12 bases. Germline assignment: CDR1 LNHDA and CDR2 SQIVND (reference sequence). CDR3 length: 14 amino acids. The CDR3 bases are TGTGCCAGTAGCGAGGGACACCAGAACACTGAAGCTTTCTTT. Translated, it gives CASSEGHQNTEAFF.

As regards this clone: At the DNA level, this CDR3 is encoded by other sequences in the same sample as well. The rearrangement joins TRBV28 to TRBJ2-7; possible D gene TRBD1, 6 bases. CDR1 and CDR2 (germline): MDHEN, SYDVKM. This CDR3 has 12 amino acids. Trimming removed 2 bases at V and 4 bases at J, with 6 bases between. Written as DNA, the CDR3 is TGTGCCAGCAGTTTACAGGGGTACGAGCAGTACTTC. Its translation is CASSLQGYEQYF.

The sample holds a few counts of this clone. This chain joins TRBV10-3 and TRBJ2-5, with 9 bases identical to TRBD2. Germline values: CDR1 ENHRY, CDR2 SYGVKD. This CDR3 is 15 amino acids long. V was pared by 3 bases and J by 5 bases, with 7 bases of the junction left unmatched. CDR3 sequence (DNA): TGTGCCATCAGTGACGTCGCGGGAGGGGGGGAGACCCAGTACTTC. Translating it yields CAISDVAGGGETQYF.

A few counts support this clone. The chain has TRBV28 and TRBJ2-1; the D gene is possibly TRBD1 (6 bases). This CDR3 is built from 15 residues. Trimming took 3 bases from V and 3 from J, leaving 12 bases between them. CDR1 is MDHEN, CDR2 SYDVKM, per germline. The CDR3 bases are TGTGCCAGCAGTTTGACAGGTAGGGACTACAATGAGCAGTTCTTC. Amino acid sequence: CASSLTGRDYNEQFF.

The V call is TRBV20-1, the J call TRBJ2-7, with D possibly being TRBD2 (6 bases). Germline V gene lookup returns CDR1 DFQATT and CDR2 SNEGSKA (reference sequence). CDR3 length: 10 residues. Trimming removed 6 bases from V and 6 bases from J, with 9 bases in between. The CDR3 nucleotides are TGCAGTGCCCCCGGGGGCGAGCAGTACTTC. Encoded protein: CSAPGGEQYF.

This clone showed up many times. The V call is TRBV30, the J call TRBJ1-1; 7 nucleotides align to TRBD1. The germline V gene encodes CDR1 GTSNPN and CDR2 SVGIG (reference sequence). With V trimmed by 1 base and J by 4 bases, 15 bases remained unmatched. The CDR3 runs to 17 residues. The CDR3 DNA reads TGTGCCTGGAGTGAGAAGGGGGCGCGGGTTTTCAGCACTGAAGCTTTCTTT. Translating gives CAWSEKGARVFSTEAFF.

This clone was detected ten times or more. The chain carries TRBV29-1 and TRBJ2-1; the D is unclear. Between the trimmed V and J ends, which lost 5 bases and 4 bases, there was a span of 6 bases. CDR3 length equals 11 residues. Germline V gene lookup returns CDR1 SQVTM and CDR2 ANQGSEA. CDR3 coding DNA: TGCAGCGTTTCCCGTTACAATGAGCAGTTCTTC. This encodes CSVSRYNEQFF.

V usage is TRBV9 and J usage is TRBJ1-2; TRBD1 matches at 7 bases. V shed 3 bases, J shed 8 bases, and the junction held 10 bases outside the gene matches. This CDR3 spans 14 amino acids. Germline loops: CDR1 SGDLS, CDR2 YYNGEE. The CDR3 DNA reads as TGTGCCAGCAGCGCATACAGGGGCCTAAGCGGCTACACCTTC. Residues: CASSAYRGLSGYTF.